What follows is one T cell receptor beta chain and its context. Germline CDR1 and CDR2: SGHVS and FQNEAQ. V was cut by 4 bases and J by 7 bases, with 8 bases left in between. There are 12 residues in the CDR3. The assay was immunoSEQ multiplex PCR, and TCRdb's table has in-frame clones only and misses some. The sample contains 300,000 to 400,000 clones, 88% of which appear only once. The sample is drawn from a study of blood T cell repertoires in COVID-19. The receptor was derived from a young woman who had recovered from COVID-19. The sequencing sample was made of PBMCs or T cells enriched from blood (not recorded which). The chain couples TRBV7-8 to TRBJ2-1; D is unresolved. CDR3 coding DNA: TGTGCCAGCAGCTCAGCTTCGAATGAGCAGTTCTTC. The encoded protein is CASSSASNEQFF.